The 20 T cell receptor beta chains listed next were all sequenced from one sample in a study of graft-versus-host responses after intestinal transplantation. For these receptors, no antigen is known. Assay: immunoSEQ multiplex PCR; the TCRdb copy retains only in-frame clones and omits some. This sample has 55,000 to 80,000 clones; 85% to 95% occur once, and the top ten carry about 1.7%. Sequences were derived from unstimulated CD8+ T cells sorted from spleen or lymph node cells, sampled before transplant. These receptors were taken from a human donor who was the organ donor for an intestinal transplant.

The chain links TRBV5-1 to TRBJ2-5, with D perhaps TRBD2 (6 bases). The CDR3 covers 13 residues. The V gene's germline CDR1 is SGHRS and CDR2 YFSETQ. Trimming removed 7 bases at V and 4 bases at J, with 14 bases between. For the CDR3, the DNA is TGCGCCAGCCGGGACTGGCCGGGAGAGACCCAGTACTTC. Its protein product is CASRDWPGETQYF.

J is TRBJ2-2 and V is TRBV5-6; 7 bases are a match to TRBD1. This CDR3 contains 17 residues. The V and J ends lost 4 bases and 0 bases, in that order; junction bases with no gene match: 9. The germline V gene encodes CDR1 SGHDT and CDR2 YYEEEE. CDR3 in amino acids: CASSLKQGRPNTGELFF. CDR3 nucleotides: TGTGCCAGCAGCCTAAAACAGGGGAGACCGAACACCGGGGAGCTGTTTTTT.

J is TRBJ1-1 and V is TRBV19; tentative D call: TRBD1 (5 bases). CDR3 length equals 13 residues. CDR1 is LNHDA, CDR2 SQIVND, per germline (reference sequence). V lost 3 bases, J lost 4 bases, and 9 bases lay in between. CDR3 in amino acids: CASSMGQSTEAFF. DNA of the CDR3: TGTGCCAGTAGTATGGGGCAGAGCACTGAAGCTTTCTTT.

This clone has only one observation. V and J are TRBV15 and TRBJ1-5; no clear D. V was pared by 4 bases and J by 2 bases, with 12 bases between. Germline CDR1 LNHNV, CDR2 YYDKDF (reference sequence). The CDR3 runs 15 residues. The CDR3 coding sequence is TGTGCCACCAGCATCGAGGTCCTTGGCAATCAGCCCCAGCATTTT. Translated: CATSIEVLGNQPQHF.

This clone has a handful of counts. The chain is built from TRBV6-5 and TRBJ2-7, with unresolved D. The ends were cut back, 9 bases at V and 1 base at J, with 10 bases in the middle. CDR3 length equals 12 residues. CDR1 and CDR2 from the germline V gene are MNHEY and SVGAGI. CDR3 residues: CASHSDSYEQYF. In DNA form, the CDR3 reads TGTGCCAGTCATTCAGATTCCTACGAGCAGTACTTC.

The chain carries TRBV29-1 and TRBJ1-2, with D perhaps matching TRBD1 (5 bases). CDR1 and CDR2 from the germline V gene are SQVTM and ANQGSEA. With 2 bases removed from V and 2 bases from J, the gap between germline ends came to 15 bases. This CDR3 is built from 15 residues. CDR3 amino acids: CSVEMGPRGNYGYTF. The DNA of the CDR3 is TGCAGCGTTGAAATGGGGCCCCGTGGCAACTATGGCTACACCTTC.

The gene calls are TRBV19 and TRBJ2-3; 11 bases agree with TRBD1. The CDR3 covers 16 residues. Germline CDR1 is LNHDA and CDR2 is SQIVND (reference sequence). Trimming at V came to 2 bases and at J to 1 base, leaving 2 bases not matched to a gene. CDR3 sequence: CASSIRDRGGTDTQYF. The CDR3 DNA follows: TGTGCCAGTAGTATACGGGACAGGGGGGGCACAGATACGCAGTATTTT.

This clone qualifies as medium-sized. The chain combines TRBV10-2 with TRBJ1-2; TRBD1 agrees at 9 bases. Trimming at V came to 6 bases and at J to 5 bases, leaving 7 bases not matched to a gene. This CDR3 region has 14 residues. Germline CDR1 reads WSHSY; CDR2 reads SAAADI. Written as DNA, the CDR3 is TGCGCCAGCAGAGTGGGACAGGGCGGGTATGGCTACACCTTC. It codes for CASRVGQGGYGYTF.

A single count supports this clone. The chain recombines TRBV6-6 with TRBJ2-3, with D unresolved. Trimming pared 0 bases from V and 2 bases from J, leaving 9 bases between. The CDR3 loop spans 15 amino acids. Looked up from germline, CDR1 is MNHNY and CDR2 is SVGAGI (reference sequence). The CDR3 loop reads CASSYSLPPTDTQYF. The CDR3 region has the DNA TGTGCCAGCAGTTACTCCCTCCCCCCCACAGATACGCAGTATTTT.

The V and J genes are TRBV19 and TRBJ2-1; 11 bases map to TRBD2. This CDR3 region has 18 residues. Unmatched junction bases numbered 10, after V lost 5 bases and J lost 1 base. Per germline, CDR1 LNHDA and CDR2 SQIVND (reference sequence). The CDR3 sequence is CASSPHLAGGPSYNEQFF. Written as DNA, the CDR3 is TGTGCCAGTAGTCCGCACTTAGCGGGAGGGCCATCCTACAATGAGCAGTTCTTC.

V is TRBV4-1 and J is TRBJ2-1; weak D call: TRBD2 (5 bases). The germline V gene has CDR1 MGHRA and CDR2 YSYEKL. V was pared by 4 bases and J by 10 bases, with 20 bases between. The CDR3 spans 15 residues. The CDR3: CASSPPLWERREQFF. As DNA, the CDR3 is TGCGCCAGCAGCCCCCCCTTGTGGGAGCGTCGCGAGCAGTTCTTC.

This rearrangement joins TRBV6-5 to TRBJ1-3, with D possibly TRBD1 on 5 matching bases. Germline assignment: CDR1 MNHEY and CDR2 SVGAGI. Trimming took 1 base from V and 7 from J, leaving 17 bases between them. The CDR3 spans 16 residues. CDR3 protein: CASSYWPQGSKNTIYF. CDR3 nucleotide sequence: TGTGCCAGCAGTTACTGGCCTCAGGGAAGTAAGAACACCATATATTTT.

The J gene is TRBJ2-7, the V gene TRBV4-1; the match to TRBD2 covers 11 bases. V gave up 4 bases and J gave up 2 bases; unmatched junction bases: 4. This CDR3 comprises 15 residues. Germline V gene sequence: CDR1 MGHRA, CDR2 YSYEKL. CDR3 nucleotides: TGCGCCAGCAGCCCGGGACTAGCGGAGACCTACGAGCAGTACTTC. Translated, it gives CASSPGLAETYEQYF.

This chain connects TRBV6-4 to TRBJ2-7, with D uncertain. The germline gives CDR1 MRHNA, CDR2 SNTAGT. The CDR3 length is 12 residues. V lost 7 bases and J 6 bases, leaving 13 bases between the germline ends. The CDR3 nucleotides are TGTGCCAGCATCCCACACCTCTCCGAGCAGTACTTC. Protein product: CASIPHLSEQYF.

The chain combines TRBV5-1 with TRBJ2-5; 10 bases map to TRBD2. CDR1 and CDR2 (germline): SGHRS, YFSETQ. The CDR3 contains 22 residues. Trimming removed 2 bases from V and 5 bases from J; junction bases left unmatched: 27. CDR3 loop: CASSLVPLHSPRLAGSGETQYF. The CDR3 DNA is TGCGCCAGCAGCTTAGTACCATTACATTCACCGAGACTAGCGGGCTCCGGGGAGACCCAGTACTTC.

This clone appeared a few times. V gene TRBV30 combines with J gene TRBJ1-1; D gene ambiguous. This CDR3 contains 14 residues. Trimming removed 2 bases at V and 3 bases at J, with 13 bases between. In germline, CDR1 is GTSNPN, CDR2 SVGIG (reference sequence). The CDR3 DNA sequence: TGTGCCTGGAGTCCCGGGATTGGGGACACTGAAGCTTTCTTT. Translating gives CAWSPGIGDTEAFF. The variable domain in full, with the rest retrieved from reference TRBV30 and TRBJ1-1, is SQTIHQWPATLVQPVGSPLSLECTVEGTSNPNLYWYRQAAGRGLQLLFYSVGIGQISSEVPQNLSASRPQDRQFILSSKKLLLSDSGFYLCAWSPGIGDTEAFFGQGTRLTVV.

The rearrangement uses TRBV30 and TRBJ2-6; D is unresolved. CDR1 is GTSNPN and CDR2 is SVGIG in the germline V gene (reference sequence). Trimming cost V 0 bases and J 2 bases, with 11 bases left between them. The CDR3 is made up of 16 amino acids. Here the CDR3 DNA reads TGTGCCTGGAGTGTATCACGCGTGCCTGGGGCCAACGTCCTGACTTTC. This encodes CAWSVSRVPGANVLTF.

The V and J genes are TRBV27 and TRBJ1-2, with 9 bases aligning to TRBD1. This CDR3 has 14 residues. Germline lookup yields CDR1 MNHEY and CDR2 SMNVEV (reference sequence). V lost 3 bases and J lost 8; bases outside the gene matches: 7. In DNA, the CDR3 is TGTGCCAGCAGTTTTGAGGGGACAGGGAAAGGCTACACCTTC. It yields the protein CASSFEGTGKGYTF.

The chain carries TRBV28 and TRBJ1-1, with D perhaps TRBD1 (5 bases). This CDR3 has 14 residues. V lost 6 bases, J lost 5 bases, and 16 bases lay in between. Germline CDR1 MDHEN, CDR2 SYDVKM. The CDR3 nucleotides read TGTGCCAGCAGGCCCCCGGGGGGTCGGACTGAAGCTTTCTTT. Amino acids: CASRPPGGRTEAFF.

The rearrangement uses TRBV27 and TRBJ1-2; 8 positions agree with TRBD1. J lost 3 bases, V lost 6 bases, and 9 bases had no gene match. The CDR3 is made up of 15 amino acids. The V gene's germline CDR1 is MNHEY and CDR2 SMNVEV (reference sequence). The CDR3 sequence: CASRIIGQGDYGYTF. The CDR3 nucleotides are TGTGCCAGCAGAATTATTGGACAGGGAGACTATGGCTACACCTTC.